What follows are 15 T cell receptor beta chains derived from one specimen sequenced in a study of human thymus T cells. Only in-frame clones appear in the TCRdb table, and some are missing; sequencing was by immunoSEQ multiplex PCR. This sample has some 46,000 clones; around 94% occur once, and the top ten carry approximately 0.13%. The sequenced sample consisted of blood. These receptors came from a boy under two years old with a congenital heart defect but otherwise immunologically healthy.

The V call is TRBV6-1, the J call TRBJ2-7; TRBD1 aligns across 9 bases. CDR3 length: 15 residues. Germline V CDR1 and CDR2: MNHNS, SASEGT. With 7 bases clipped from V and 5 bases from J, the junction kept 12 bases outside the gene matches. This chain's CDR3 is CASTSPGQGSHEQYF. DNA of the CDR3: TGTGCCAGCACCTCGCCGGGACAGGGTAGCCACGAGCAGTACTTC.

The CDR3 DNA sequence: TGTGCCAGCAGTGGAGAGCTAAAGGTCACTGAAGCTTTCTTT. Its protein product is CASSGELKVTEAFF. The chain recombines TRBV6-1 with TRBJ1-1; no clear D gene. CDR3 length equals 14 residues. The germline V gene has CDR1 MNHNS and CDR2 SASEGT. The V end was cut by 4 bases, the J end by 4 bases, with 13 bases between.

This clone was observed once. The rearrangement links TRBV4-3 to TRBJ2-1, with 12 nucleotides matching TRBD2. V shed 0 bases and J 6 bases; nucleotides not matched to a gene: 0. The length of the CDR3 is 15 residues. Germline V CDR1 and CDR2: LGHNA, YSLEER. CDR3 protein: CASSQEGLAGNEQFF. In nucleotides, the CDR3 is TGCGCCAGCAGCCAAGAGGGACTAGCGGGCAATGAGCAGTTCTTC.

The CDR3 DNA reads TGTGCCACCAGCAGCCGTTCCGGGAGGTTCAATCAGCCCCAGCATTTT. Translated, it gives CATSSRSGRFNQPQHF. V usage is TRBV15 and J usage is TRBJ1-5; no clear D. In germline, CDR1 is LNHNV, CDR2 YYDKDF (reference sequence). The V end was cut by 3 bases, the J end by 3 bases, with 15 bases between. This CDR3 is 16 amino acids long.

This rearrangement joins TRBV14 to TRBJ2-7; no reliable D call. The CDR3 runs 12 residues. CDR1 and CDR2 from the germline V gene are SGHDN and FVKESK. Trimming took 4 bases from V and 3 from J, leaving 7 bases between them. Here the CDR3 reads CASSPSYYEQYF. The CDR3 coding sequence is TGTGCCAGCAGCCCGTCCTACTACGAGCAGTACTTC.

The chain couples TRBV6-1 to TRBJ1-3; D is unresolved. The CDR3 is 12 amino acids. Germline CDR1 is MNHNS and CDR2 is SASEGT. V was cut by 6 bases and J by 2 bases, with 5 bases left in between. The CDR3 region has the DNA TGTGCCAGCAGGGACCCTGGAAACACCATATATTTT. Protein: CASRDPGNTIYF.

J is TRBJ1-5 and V is TRBV19, with no clear D. Germline loops: CDR1 LNHDA, CDR2 SQIVND (reference sequence). This CDR3 contains 12 residues. Trimming stripped 7 bases from V and 3 bases from J, with 7 bases between. In DNA, the CDR3 is TGTGCCAGTACGTGGAACAATCAGCCCCAGCATTTT. Amino acid sequence: CASTWNNQPQHF.

This rearrangement joins TRBV4-3 to TRBJ2-7; D is unclear. Trimming removed 0 bases from V and 3 bases from J, with 9 bases in between. Germline V gene sequence: CDR1 LGHNA, CDR2 YSLEER. The CDR3 covers 14 residues. This chain's CDR3 is CASSQDPGRYEQYF. CDR3 sequence (DNA): TGCGCCAGCAGCCAAGATCCCGGACGCTACGAGCAGTACTTC.

This clone appeared a single time. The V and J genes are TRBV5-1 and TRBJ2-5; TRBD1 agrees at 8 bases. This CDR3 spans 15 amino acids. Per the germline V gene, CDR1 is SGHRS and CDR2 is YFSETQ. Germline trimming cut 4 bases from V and 2 bases from J; bases unmatched to any gene: 7. The CDR3 sequence is CASSARGQAQETQYF. CDR3 DNA: TGCGCCAGCAGCGCTCGGGGACAGGCACAAGAGACCCAGTACTTC.

The chain links TRBV7-9 to TRBJ2-3, with D perhaps matching TRBD1 (7 bases). This CDR3 has 15 residues. Trimming cost V 4 bases and J 5 bases, with 16 bases left between them. From germline, CDR1 is SEHNR and CDR2 FQNEAQ (reference sequence). The DNA of the CDR3 is TGTGCCAGCAGCTCCAGGGGGGCCAAGCGAGATACGCAGTATTTT. This translates into CASSSRGAKRDTQYF.

The CDR3 DNA is TGTGCCAGCAGCCACGTTATTAGGGGCGGCTACACCTTC. Translating it yields CASSHVIRGGYTF. The genes are TRBV4-2 and TRBJ1-2, with TRBD1 as a possible D gene (5 bases). The CDR3 runs 13 residues. The V gene's germline CDR1 is LGHNA and CDR2 YNFKEQ. Between the trimmed V and J ends, which lost 3 bases and 8 bases, there was a span of 13 bases.

The CDR3 is CASSPRGRAPTDTQYF. The CDR3 nucleotides read TGTGCCAGCTCACCACGCGGGCGAGCACCCACAGATACGCAGTATTTT. The chain carries TRBV18 and TRBJ2-3; a weak D match, TRBD2 (5 bases). The CDR3 runs to 16 residues. Germline assignment: CDR1 KGHSH and CDR2 LQKENI. Trimming took 1 base from V and 2 from J, leaving 13 bases between them.

This chain uses TRBV18 with TRBJ1-1, with D unresolved. V was clipped by 3 bases and J by 4 bases, with 12 bases between them. There are 14 residues in the CDR3. Germline-derived CDR1 and CDR2 are KGHSH and LQKENI. The CDR3 reads CASSPTLVTTEAFF. DNA for the CDR3: TGTGCCAGCTCACCCACGCTAGTGACCACTGAAGCTTTCTTT.

The genes are TRBV5-1 and TRBJ2-5, with TRBD1 matching over 10 bases. Germline trimming cut 0 bases from V and 5 bases from J; bases unmatched to any gene: 1. In germline, CDR1 is SGHRS, CDR2 YFSETQ. This CDR3 comprises 14 residues. The CDR3 DNA reads as TGCGCCAGCAGCTTGGGGGGACAGGGGGAGACCCAGTACTTC. Amino acids: CASSLGGQGETQYF.

The chain combines TRBV7-3 with TRBJ2-1, with 7 nucleotides matching TRBD1. In germline, CDR1 is SGHTA, CDR2 FQGTGA. The CDR3 is 15 residues long. The V and J ends lost 1 base and 0 bases, in that order; junction bases with no gene match: 0. In nucleotides, the CDR3 is TGTGCCAGCAGCTTAAGGGACAGCTCCTACAATGAGCAGTTCTTC. This sequence encodes CASSLRDSSYNEQFF.